This TCR beta chain was obtained from a study of blood T cell repertoires in COVID-19. Study-wide background: Specimens from acute and convalescent COVID-19 originated in the United States, Italy and Spain. Sources were T cells, B-cell-depleted T cells, or PBMCs; the material itself was cDNA or gDNA.

How the authors handled the data: Amplification with reference gene primers provided the estimates of nucleated cell counts. Using immunoSEQ multiplex PCR, the repertoire was profiled, and TCRdb retains in-frame clones only, with some absent. From that table come the V and J calls and clone size; the DNA was used to work out D and trimming. This sample has under 300,000 clones, with roughly 80% found just once. In germline, CDR1 is ENHRY, CDR2 SYGVKD. The CDR3 runs to 15 residues. V gave up 0 bases and J gave up 5 bases, with 11 bases separating them. The sequence came from a young woman with acute or convalescent COVID-19. Sequenced input: peripheral blood. The chain couples TRBV10-3 to TRBJ1-5; unclear D gene. The CDR3 sequence: CAISESKLPDQPQHF. The CDR3 bases are TGTGCCATCAGTGAGTCGAAACTGCCCGATCAGCCCCAGCATTTT.